This T cell receptor (beta chain) was identified in a study of T cells in Graves' hyperthyroidism and ophthalmopathy. The CDR3 has 22 amino acids, counting both end residues. Germline V lookup: CDR1 SQVTM, CDR2 ANQGSEA. Study-wide findings and caveats: The model forecast ophthalmopathy, anticipating it by a median around 6.4 months before onset.

As to this clonotype: Its target is unknown. The limits of the CDR3 on the DNA are not certain, so only TCRdb's listed CDR3 is given.

From RNA transcripts, TCR beta CDR3 regions were amplified. First-round RT-PCR targeting the TCR CDR3 was performed with the HTBI primer set. In TCRdb, the multiplex PCR reads were re-called with MiXCR into one record per CDR3 protein. The sample consists of over 700,000 distinct CDR3 sequences, under 45% of them appearing once. The rearrangement joins TRBV29-1 to TRBJ2-2; the tabulated D call, TRBD1, remains unverified against the DNA. The clonotype originates from a woman aged 40 to 50 with Graves' hyperthyroidism. The sample consisted of blood. CDR3 region: CSGWFPGANVLTFGAGTGELFF.